These 8 T cell receptor beta chains were all obtained from the same sample, sequenced in a study of breast tumors, draining lymph nodes, adjacent tissues. The lymph nodes were axillary draining lymph nodes from breast cancer patients. TCRdb analysed the multiplex PCR reads with MiXCR anew, one entry per CDR3 protein. Altogether around 150,000 distinct CDR3 sequences are present, 20% to 25% being singletons, with the ten largest covering roughly 2.6%. The sample consisted of axillary lymph node tissue. The origin of the receptors is a female donor with breast cancer. Some clones in this sample may be carry-over from other donors' samples.

At least ten counts were recorded for this clonotype. The chain is built from TRBV7-2 and TRBJ1-6; D unclear. V shed 1 base and J shed 7 bases, with 8 bases lying between them. The CDR3 spans 14 residues. Germline assignment: CDR1 SGHTA and CDR2 FQGNSA. For the CDR3, the DNA is TGTGCCAGCAGCTTAGAGGCGGTGAATTCACCCCTCCACTTT. It translates to CASSLEAVNSPLHF.

On this clonotype itself: Since a much larger clone is just one base distant, this may be a read error. The V gene is TRBV6-2 or TRBV6-3, the J gene TRBJ2-7; 7 bases map to TRBD1. Per the germline V gene, CDR1 is MNHEY and CDR2 is SVGEGT. The CDR3 is 14 amino acids. The CDR3 DNA reads TGTGCCGGCAGGAAAGATGGGACAGCCGCCGAGCAGTACTTC. It is translated as CAGRKDGTAAEQYF.

Ten or more counts support this clonotype. This chain uses TRBV24-1 with TRBJ2-1; 9 bases align to TRBD1. Looked up from germline, CDR1 is KGHDR and CDR2 is SFDVKD. Losses at the gene ends were 4 bases for V and 3 bases for J; bases not matched to a gene: 0. The CDR3 has 14 amino acids. CDR3 residues: CATSEGQGYNEQFF. DNA of the CDR3: TGTGCCACCAGTGAGGGACAGGGCTACAATGAGCAGTTCTTC.

The table lists this clonotype with many counts. The chain joins TRBV19 to TRBJ2-1; 13 bases map to TRBD2. J was trimmed by 2 bases and V by 1 base; bases with no gene match: 5. The CDR3 consists of 18 residues. The germline V gene encodes CDR1 LNHDA and CDR2 SQIVND (reference sequence). The CDR3 DNA reads TGTGCCAGTAGTATAGGGACTAGCGGGAGATCCCCCTACAATGAGCAGTTCTTC. It yields the protein CASSIGTSGRSPYNEQFF.

This clonotype was found many times. The rearrangement joins TRBV12-3 or TRBV12-4 to TRBJ2-3; TRBD2 agrees at 11 bases. J lost 0 bases, V lost 4 bases, and 3 bases had no gene match. This CDR3 contains 16 residues. CDR3: CASSSWTSGSTDTQYF. The DNA for the CDR3 is TGTGCCAGCAGTTCCTGGACTAGCGGGAGCACAGATACGCAGTATTTT.

This clonotype was seen at least ten times. This chain uses TRBV11-2 with TRBJ2-7, with no clear D. The CDR3 sequence is 13 residues long. CDR1 is SGHAT, CDR2 FQNNGV, per germline. V shed 2 bases and J shed 6 bases, with 11 bases lying between them. This chain's CDR3 is CASSLLEKGEQYF. The CDR3 DNA reads TGTGCCAGCAGCTTACTGGAGAAAGGCGAGCAGTACTTC.

This clonotype was counted at least ten times. The rearrangement links TRBV4-1 to TRBJ2-3; 7 bases are a match to TRBD1. The CDR3 runs 16 residues. Germline CDR1 is MGHRA and CDR2 is YSYEKL. V dropped 0 bases and J dropped 0; count of bases not matched to a gene: 3. This CDR3 is CASSQEATGSTDTQYF. As DNA, the CDR3 is TGCGCCAGCAGCCAAGAGGCGACAGGGAGCACAGATACGCAGTATTTT.

Turning to this clonotype: A much larger clone differs by one base, so this may be a read error. This chain joins TRBV10-3 and TRBJ2-2, with D perhaps matching TRBD2 (6 bases). V was trimmed by 6 bases and J by 1 base, leaving 15 bases between them. Germline lookup yields CDR1 ENHRY and CDR2 SYGVKD. CDR3 size: 16 residues. The CDR3 reads CAIRGTGGQNTGELFF. In DNA form, the CDR3 reads TGTGCCATCAGGGGGACTGGCGGGCAGAACACCGGGGAGCTGTTTTTT.